Following are 6 T cell receptor beta chains from one sample sequenced in a study of cytotoxic CD8 clonotypes in ibrutinib-treated CLL. Here immunoSEQ multiplex PCR was the method, and the copy in TCRdb shows in-frame clones only, minus some. The repertoire holds some 15,000 clones, with 65% to 70% as singletons. Sample: PBMCs, taken before ibrutinib treatment. Receptor source: a human donor with chronic lymphocytic leukemia.

The rearrangement joins TRBV30 to TRBJ1-1; perhaps TRBD1 as D (6 bases). CDR1 is GTSNPN and CDR2 is SVGIG in the germline V gene (reference sequence). This CDR3 contains 14 residues. Deletions cut 4 bases from V and 1 base from J, with 13 bases between. For the CDR3, the DNA is TGTGCCTGGAAATTGACAGGCGGGAACACTGAAGCTTTCTTT. Its protein is CAWKLTGGNTEAFF. The whole variable domain, filled in from reference TRBV30 and TRBJ1-1, reads SQTIHQWPATLVQPVGSPLSLECTVEGTSNPNLYWYRQAAGRGLQLLFYSVGIGQISSEVPQNLSASRPQDRQFILSSKKLLLSDSGFYLCAWKLTGGNTEAFFGQGTRLTVV.

The sample holds a few counts of this clone. The chain carries TRBV7-6 and TRBJ2-1, with D unclear. Germline V CDR1 and CDR2: SGHVS, FNYEAQ. With 2 bases removed from V and 5 bases from J, the gap between germline ends came to 1 base. The CDR3 totals 11 residues. Here the CDR3 reads CASSLNNEQFF. CDR3 bases: TGTGCCAGCAGCTTAAACAATGAGCAGTTCTTC.

The V and J genes are TRBV7-8 and TRBJ2-5, with D hard to call. The CDR3 covers 11 residues. Between the trimmed V and J ends, which lost 5 bases and 3 bases, there was a span of 4 bases. Germline CDR1 SGHVS, CDR2 FQNEAQ. This chain's CDR3 is CASSPKETQYF. The CDR3 DNA reads TGTGCCAGCAGCCCGAAAGAGACCCAGTACTTC.

The V and J genes are TRBV5-4 and TRBJ1-6; 11 nucleotides match TRBD1. Germline V gene sequence: CDR1 SGHNT, CDR2 YYREEE (reference sequence). There are 14 residues in the CDR3. V lost 4 bases to trimming and J lost 10 bases; unmatched junction nucleotides: 4. The CDR3 loop is CASSQDRGQSPLHF. The DNA for the CDR3 is TGTGCCAGCAGCCAGGACAGGGGGCAGTCACCCCTCCACTTT.

V and J are TRBV28 and TRBJ2-1; D not resolved. The CDR3 covers 14 residues. CDR1 is MDHEN, CDR2 SYDVKM, per germline. The V end lost 3 bases, the J end lost 10 bases, and 16 bases lay between the germline ends. CDR3 sequence reads: CASSFQPHAVEQFF. The CDR3 region has the DNA TGTGCCAGCAGTTTCCAACCACACGCAGTCGAGCAGTTCTTC.

V is TRBV18 and J is TRBJ2-1, with 7 bases lining up with TRBD2. V lost 3 bases, J lost 4 bases, and 6 bases stayed unmatched. The CDR3 loop spans 15 amino acids. The germline V gene encodes CDR1 KGHSH and CDR2 LQKENI. CDR3 in amino acids: CASSPFLAEYNEQFF. CDR3 coding DNA: TGTGCCAGCTCACCTTTCCTAGCGGAATACAATGAGCAGTTCTTC.